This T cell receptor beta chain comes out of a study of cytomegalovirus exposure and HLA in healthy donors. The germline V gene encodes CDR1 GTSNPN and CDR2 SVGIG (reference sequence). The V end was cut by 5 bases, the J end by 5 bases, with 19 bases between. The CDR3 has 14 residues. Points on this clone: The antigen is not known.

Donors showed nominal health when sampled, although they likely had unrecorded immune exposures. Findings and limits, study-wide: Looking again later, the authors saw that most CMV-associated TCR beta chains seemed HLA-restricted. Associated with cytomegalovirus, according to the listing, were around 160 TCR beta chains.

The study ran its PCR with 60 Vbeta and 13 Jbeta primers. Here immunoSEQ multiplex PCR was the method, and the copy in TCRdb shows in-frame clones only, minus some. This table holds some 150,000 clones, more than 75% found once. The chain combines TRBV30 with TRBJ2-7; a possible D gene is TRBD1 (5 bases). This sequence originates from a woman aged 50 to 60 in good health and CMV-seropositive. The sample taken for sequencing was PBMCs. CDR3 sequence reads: CAWSIARVADEQYF. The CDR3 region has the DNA TGTGCCTGGTCTATAGCCAGGGTTGCCGACGAGCAGTACTTC.